A selection of T cell receptor beta chains follows, all from one sample in a study of shared T cell receptors in the human thymus. Generated by immunoSEQ multiplex PCR, the TCRdb table keeps only in-frame clones and is missing some. The repertoire holds some 720,000 clones, around 87% seen once, with about 0.01% in the top ten. These data are also associated with another study on human thymus T cells.

The sample taken for sequencing was thymocytes. These receptors came from a boy in the first two years of life with a congenital heart defect. The CDR3 runs from the conserved cysteine through the conserved F or W. A D gene is named only where the DNA matches it firmly. Clone sizes are given selectively: once, few, many, or a class where the clone is expanded.

>NA|14|TRBV7-2|NA|TRBJ2-7
TGTGCCAGCAGCTTAGTACGCAGGGGCTACGAGCAGTACTTC
CASSLVRRGYEQYF
>once|17|TRBV4-2|TRBD1|TRBJ2-2
TGTGCCAGCAGCCAAGGGCCCCAGGGGGCGAGCACCGGGGAGCTGTTTTTT
CASSQGPQGASTGELFF
>NA|15|TRBV7-2|TRBD2|TRBJ2-5
TGTGCCAGCAGCTTAGGGGGCGGGAGTGGGGAGACCCAGTACTTC
CASSLGGGSGETQYF
>NA|14|TRBV11-3|NA|TRBJ2-7
TGTGCCAGCAGCTTAGCGGAGGGGTCCTACGAGCAGTACTTC
CASSLAEGSYEQYF
>NA|13|TRBV6-5|NA|TRBJ1-2
TGTGCCAGCAGTTACTTCGACAAGTCTGGCTACACCTTC
CASSYFDKSGYTF
>NA|19|TRBV28|NA|TRBJ2-7
TGTGCCAGCAGTTTAAAGCCCCTCAGAACCCGTCGGAGGTACTACGAGCAGTACTTC
CASSLKPLRTRRRYYEQYF
>NA|15|TRBV5-4|NA|TRBJ1-1
TGTGCCAGCAGCTTGGAACGGGGAGGGAACACTGAAGCTTTCTTT
CASSLERGGNTEAFF
>NA|16|TRBV6-5|NA|TRBJ2-1
TGTGCCAGCAGTTCGCTCCGGGCCCAAAGGGGTGATGAGCAGTTCTTC
CASSSLRAQRGDEQFF
>once|12|TRBV2|NA|TRBJ1-2
TGTGCCAGCAGTCTTCAGGGAAATGGCTACACCTTC
CASSLQGNGYTF
>NA|16|TRBV19|TRBD1|TRBJ1-5
TGTGCCAGTAGTACCCGCGAACGACAGGGGGTAGAGCCCCAGCATTTT
CASSTRERQGVEPQHF
>few|15|TRBV18|NA|TRBJ1-4
TGTGCCAGCTCACCACCTCCAGGGGTCGGTGAAAAACTGTTTTTT
CASSPPPGVGEKLFF
>NA|15|TRBV30|TRBD2|TRBJ2-5
TGTGCCTGGGGGCCCGGCGGGAGTCTTGTGGAGACCCAGTACTTC
CAWGPGGSLVETQYF
>NA|17|TRBV9|NA|TRBJ2-5
TGTGCCAGCAGCTTAGACAGAGACCTTACCCCTCAAGAGACCCAGTACTTC
CASSLDRDLTPQETQYF
>NA|13|TRBV7-9|TRBD1|TRBJ1-2
TGTGCCAGCAGCCCGAGGACAGGGTGGGGCTACACCTTC
CASSPRTGWGYTF
>NA|17|TRBV10-3|TRBD1|TRBJ1-4
TGTGCCATCAGTCGAGGGGGGACAGCTTCAACTAATGAAAAACTGTTTTTT
CAISRGGTASTNEKLFF
>few|12|TRBV30|NA|TRBJ2-1
TGTGCCTGGAGTACTATAGACAATGAGCAGTTCTTC
CAWSTIDNEQFF
>NA|15|TRBV9|TRBD1|TRBJ1-5
TGTGCCAGCAGCTTCCGGACAGGTCGCAATCAGCCCCAGCATTTT
CASSFRTGRNQPQHF
>NA|15|TRBV7-6|NA|TRBJ2-5
TGTGCCAGCAGCTTAGGGCGGGCAGTTCAAGAGACCCAGTACTTC
CASSLGRAVQETQYF
>NA|18|TRBV19|TRBD2|TRBJ2-7
TGTGCCAGTAGTATAGAGTGGGTAGCGGGAGCCCCTACCTACGAGCAGTACTTC
CASSIEWVAGAPTYEQYF
>once|10|TRBV20-1|NA|TRBJ1-1
TGCAGTGCACCTGGGGAGGGAACTTTCTTT
CSAPGEGTFF
>once|16|TRBV5-4|TRBD2|TRBJ2-1
TGTGCCAGCAGCTTGGAGGCGGGAGGGGGGTACAATGAGCAGTTCTTC
CASSLEAGGGYNEQFF
>once|16|TRBV7-9|NA|TRBJ2-7
TGTGCCAGCAGCCAATTCACTAGCTCTTGGCCCTACGAGCAGTACTTC
CASSQFTSSWPYEQYF
>NA|17|TRBV10-3|TRBD2|TRBJ2-3
TGTGCCATCAGTGAGTCGTTCGGGGGGGGCGCGAGGGATACGCAGTATTTT
CAISESFGGGARDTQYF